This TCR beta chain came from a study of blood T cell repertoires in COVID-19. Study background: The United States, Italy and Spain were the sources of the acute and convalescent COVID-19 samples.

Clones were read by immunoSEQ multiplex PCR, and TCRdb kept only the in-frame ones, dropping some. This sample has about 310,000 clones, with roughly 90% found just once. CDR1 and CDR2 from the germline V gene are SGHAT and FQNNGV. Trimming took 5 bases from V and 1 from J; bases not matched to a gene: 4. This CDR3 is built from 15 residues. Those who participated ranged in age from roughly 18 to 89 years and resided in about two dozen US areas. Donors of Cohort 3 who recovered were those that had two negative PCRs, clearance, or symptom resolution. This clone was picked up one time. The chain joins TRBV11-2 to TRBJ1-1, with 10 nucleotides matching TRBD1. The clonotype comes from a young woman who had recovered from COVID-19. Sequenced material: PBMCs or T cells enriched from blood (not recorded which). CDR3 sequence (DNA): TGTGCCAGCAGCACCCGGACAGGGGGGAACACTGAAGCTTTCTTT. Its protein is CASSTRTGGNTEAFF.